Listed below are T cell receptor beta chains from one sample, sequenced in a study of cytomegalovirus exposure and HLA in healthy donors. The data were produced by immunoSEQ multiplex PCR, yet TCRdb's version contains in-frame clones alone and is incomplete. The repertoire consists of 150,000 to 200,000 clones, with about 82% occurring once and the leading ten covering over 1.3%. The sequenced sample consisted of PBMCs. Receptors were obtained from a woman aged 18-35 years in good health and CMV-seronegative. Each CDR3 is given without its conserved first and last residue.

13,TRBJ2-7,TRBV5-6,ASSWDRRGSYEQY
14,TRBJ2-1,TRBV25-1,ATAPTSGPYYNEQF
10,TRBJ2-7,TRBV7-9,ASSWRAYEQY
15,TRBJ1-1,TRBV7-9,ASSLASLGQVNTEAF
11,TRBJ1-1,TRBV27,ASSLQGAPEAF
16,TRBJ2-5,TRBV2,ASSFRRLAGGNVETQY
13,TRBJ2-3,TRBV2,ASSDQRKGTDTQY
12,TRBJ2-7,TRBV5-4,ASSQTGGSYEQY
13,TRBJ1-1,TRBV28,ASSKTSRGRTEAF
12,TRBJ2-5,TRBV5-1,ASSPGQGKETQY
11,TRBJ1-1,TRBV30,AWRSQGVTEAF
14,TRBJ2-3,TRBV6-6,ASSYSGYTSTDTQY
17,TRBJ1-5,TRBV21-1,ASGTRDRDLHHSNQPQH
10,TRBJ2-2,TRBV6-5,ASSYRGGELF
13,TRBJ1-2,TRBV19,ASSTPGQGRYGYT
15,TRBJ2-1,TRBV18,ASSTGTSGGASPRQF